Listed below are T cell receptor beta chains from one sample, sequenced in a study of blood T cell repertoires in COVID-19. Only in-frame clones appear in the TCRdb table, and some are missing; sequencing was by immunoSEQ multiplex PCR. The sample lists around 250,000 clones; around 90% were seen once. The material sequenced was PBMCs or T cells enriched from blood (not recorded which). All receptors derive from a man aged 40-55 years who had been exposed to COVID-19. CDR3s include the opening cysteine and the closing phenylalanine or tryptophan. D genes are given only for firm matches. For some rows the clone size is stated as once, few or many, or as a class when expanded; others skip it.

TRBD2	.	TRBV3-1/TRBV3-2	TRBJ2-5	TGTGCCAGCAGCCAAGATTTGGGGATAGCGGGAGGGTCAGAGACCCAGTACTTC	CASSQDLGIAGGSETQYF
.	.	TRBV2	TRBJ1-3	TGTGCCAGCAGTGGGGGCTTCTCTGGAAACACCATATATTTT	CASSGGFSGNTIYF
TRBD2	.	TRBV5-5	TRBJ2-2	TGTGCCAGCAGCCCTCAACTAGCGGGAGTAGCCGGGGAGCTGTTTTTT	CASSPQLAGVAGELFF
.	.	TRBV19	TRBJ1-5	TGTGCCAGTAGTATGGGAGGAGGAACAGCGGCTGTGCAGCCCCAGCATTTT	CASSMGGGTAAVQPQHF
.	.	TRBV7-3	TRBJ1-1	TGTGCCAGCAGCTTAACGCCGAGGAACACTGAAGCTTTCTTT	CASSLTPRNTEAFF
.	.	TRBV2	TRBJ1-4	TGTGCCAGCAGCCGGGACTATAATGAAAAACTGTTTTTT	CASSRDYNEKLFF
TRBD2	medium-sized	TRBV3-1/TRBV3-2	TRBJ2-1	TGTGCCAGCAGCCTCGGACTAGCGGGAGAATTTAGCTCCTACAATGAGCAGTTCTTC	CASSLGLAGEFSSYNEQFF
TRBD1	.	TRBV27	TRBJ1-2	TGTGCCAGCACCTCAAGGGACAGAGATGGCTACACCTTC	CASTSRDRDGYTF
.	.	TRBV28	TRBJ2-1	TGTGCCAGCAGTGTCAGGCATGAGCAGTTCTTC	CASSVRHEQFF
TRBD1	.	TRBV7-9	TRBJ2-1	TGTGCCAGCAGCTTGGGGACAGGGGGTGAGAATGAGCAGTTCTTC	CASSLGTGGENEQFF
.	.	TRBV28	TRBJ1-2	TGTGCCAGCAGTACGGCCCTTGGCAGGTTGAACTATGGCTACACCTTC	CASSTALGRLNYGYTF
.	.	TRBV5-4	TRBJ2-5	TGTGCCAGCAGCTTGGAACGCGCGGTACCTAAGACCCAGTACTTC	CASSLERAVPKTQYF
TRBD1	.	TRBV14	TRBJ1-2	TGTGCCAGCAGCCAACCGGGACAGGGGTATGGCTACACCTTC	CASSQPGQGYGYTF
TRBD2	.	TRBV5-1	TRBJ2-5	TGCGCCAGCAGCTTGGTTGCGACTAGCGAACAAGAGACCCAGTACTTC	CASSLVATSEQETQYF
.	.	TRBV30	TRBJ1-2	TGTGCCTGGAGGGGGACGGGACTTAACTATGGCTACACCTTC	CAWRGTGLNYGYTF
TRBD2	once	TRBV28	TRBJ2-1	TGTGCCAGCAGTAAGATAGCGGGATTAAACAATGAGCAGTTCTTC	CASSKIAGLNNEQFF
.	.	TRBV7-2	TRBJ1-2	TGTGCCAGCAGCTTAGTTGCCCCGACAGCATATGGCTACACCTTC	CASSLVAPTAYGYTF
.	.	TRBV7-3	TRBJ1-1	TGTGCCAGCAGCTTATACAGGGCTGGGAACACTGAAGCTTTCTTT	CASSLYRAGNTEAFF
TRBD1	.	TRBV30	TRBJ1-2	TGTGCTGAAGGAATTCGGGCAGGGGGAGGCTACACCTTC	CAEGIRAGGGYTF
.	.	TRBV19	TRBJ1-5	TGTGCCAGTTCGGGACATCTTAGCAATCAGCCCCAGCATTTT	CASSGHLSNQPQHF
.	.	TRBV7-9	TRBJ2-5	TGTGCCAGCAGCTTAGATCAGGGGTACCAAGAGACCCAGTACTTC	CASSLDQGYQETQYF
TRBD2	.	TRBV28	TRBJ2-3	TGTGCCAGCAGTTTCTATGGCACTAGCGGGATATCGGATACGCAGTATTTT	CASSFYGTSGISDTQYF
.	once	TRBV5-5	TRBJ2-7	TGTGCCAGCAGCTTGGTACAGGAAGCCTACGAGCAGTACTTC	CASSLVQEAYEQYF
.	once	TRBV5-1	TRBJ2-7	TGCGCCAGCAGGTTGGACGGGATCACGACGGGGGAGCAGTACTTC	CASRLDGITTGEQYF
TRBD1	.	TRBV6-5	TRBJ1-2	TGTGCCAGCAGTTATTTTGAGGGGGCGCGTTTTGGCTACACCTTC	CASSYFEGARFGYTF
.	.	TRBV7-2	TRBJ2-1	TGTGCCAGCAGCTTAGGCGGGTATGAGCAGTTCTTC	CASSLGGYEQFF
.	.	TRBV4-2	TRBJ1-6	TGTGCCAGCAGCTGGCGAATACAGGGTGATAATTCACCCCTCCACTTT	CASSWRIQGDNSPLHF
.	.	TRBV14	TRBJ2-2	TGTGCCAGCAGCCAAGATAGGGGAGCGGGTGCCTACACCGGGGAGCTGTTTTTT	CASSQDRGAGAYTGELFF
.	once	TRBV11-2	TRBJ2-1	TGTGCCAGCAGCCGGATACAGGGCGAGCAGTTCTTC	CASSRIQGEQFF
.	.	TRBV28	TRBJ1-2	TGTGCCAGCAGTTTAACAGGGTCCCTAAACTATGGCTACACCTTC	CASSLTGSLNYGYTF
.	.	TRBV7-2	TRBJ2-1	TGTGCCAGCAGCTTAGCTCCCGACAGCTCCTACAATGAGCAGTTCTTC	CASSLAPDSSYNEQFF
TRBD2	.	TRBV5-1	TRBJ2-5	TGCGCCAGCAGCTTGGGACTAGCGGTACAAGAGACCCAGTACTTC	CASSLGLAVQETQYF
.	.	TRBV13	TRBJ1-2	TGTGCCAGCAGCCCGGGGAGGGCCAACTATGGCTACACCTTC	CASSPGRANYGYTF